This T cell receptor beta chain was documented in a study of blood T cells in healthy people across ages. Remarks on this clonotype: Its target is unknown.

Combining a sample-barcoded 5' primer with a J-beta primer mix, a second PCR ran for roughly 7 to 12 cycles. One entry per CDR3 protein results from TCRdb running MiXCR on the 5' RACE reads. The profile shows 600,000 or so distinct CDR3 sequences, about 45% of them singletons. The CDR3 loop spans 13 amino acids. Trimming shortened V by 0 bases and J by 5 bases, and 10 bases separated the two germline ends. Germline V lookup: CDR1 DFQATT, CDR2 SNEGSKA (reference sequence). Study-wide results and caveats: When one million T cells were used, diversity estimates were thought to be underestimates.

V gene TRBV20-1 combines with J gene TRBJ1-2; D not certain. The sequencing sample was made of blood. The TCR originated in a man older than 75 in good health. The CDR3 sequence: CSAREGQLYGYTF. The CDR3, as DNA: TGCAGTGCTAGAGAGGGCCAGCTTTATGGCTACACCTTC.